This T cell receptor beta chain was recorded in a study of T cell changes during pregnancy in multiple sclerosis. This table comes from immunoSEQ multiplex PCR, and its TCRdb copy is limited to in-frame clones, with some not included. The data hold roughly 73,000 clones, with approximately 92% observed a single time. CDR1 and CDR2 from the germline V gene are KGHSH and LQKENI. The germline V and J ends were trimmed by 6 bases and 0 bases, with 15 bases remaining between them. This CDR3 comprises 16 residues. The specimen was peripheral blood, collected in the second trimester of pregnancy. The receptor's source is a female donor in good health, enrolled as a control in a pregnancy study. This rearrangement joins TRBV18 to TRBJ1-3, with D unresolved. The DNA for the CDR3 is TGTGCCAGCTCCCCGACGTGGAGTTCCTCTGGAAACACCATATATTTT. The encoded protein is CASSPTWSSSGNTIYF.